These T cell receptor beta chains were read from a single sample in a study of blood T cell repertoires in COVID-19. The protocol was immunoSEQ multiplex PCR, while the TCRdb copy is restricted to in-frame clones and leaves out a portion. In the table there are roughly 300,000 clones, 80% to 90% of which are singletons. The sample taken for sequencing was PBMCs or T cells enriched from blood (not recorded which). The receptors here all came from a woman between 35 and 50 years old with acute COVID-19. CDR3s include the opening cysteine and the closing phenylalanine or tryptophan. D genes are given only for firm matches. Only some rows state a clone size, as once, few, many or a class for expanded clones.

v_gene,d_gene,j_gene,abundance,CDR3aa,CDR3nt
TRBV7-6,TRBD2,TRBJ2-2,.,CATSAVGLAANTGELFF,TGTGCCACTTCCGCCGTGGGACTAGCGGCGAACACCGGGGAGCTGTTTTTT
TRBV9,.,TRBJ1-1,.,CASSVGGRKTEAFF,TGTGCCAGCAGCGTAGGAGGTCGGAAGACTGAAGCTTTCTTT
TRBV5-6,TRBD1,TRBJ1-2,.,CASSLGDRDNYGYTF,TGTGCCAGCAGCTTGGGAGACAGGGATAACTATGGCTACACCTTC
TRBV29-1,.,TRBJ1-2,.,CSVAPGSVTSGYTF,TGCAGCGTTGCCCCCGGGTCCGTGACGAGTGGCTACACCTTC
TRBV2,TRBD2,TRBJ2-5,.,CASSGTSGSLGTQYF,TGTGCCAGCAGTGGGACTAGCGGGTCACTGGGGACCCAGTACTTC
TRBV4-2,TRBD1,TRBJ1-3,few,CASSQEGVRTGGNTIYF,TGTGCCAGCAGCCAAGAAGGTGTCAGGACAGGCGGAAACACCATATATTTT
TRBV11-1,.,TRBJ2-5,.,CASSLTTGPKETQYF,TGTGCCAGCAGCTTAACGACAGGACCTAAAGAGACCCAGTACTTC
TRBV7-9,TRBD1,TRBJ2-7,.,CASSRGTAYEQYF,TGTGCCAGCAGCCGTGGGACAGCCTACGAGCAGTACTTC
TRBV9,TRBD2,TRBJ2-3,.,CASTPRGGGRAGTDTQYF,TGTGCCAGCACCCCCCGAGGGGGCGGGAGGGCCGGCACAGATACGCAGTATTTT
TRBV7-2,.,TRBJ1-1,.,CASSPQGPYTEAFF,TGTGCCAGCAGCCCCCAGGGGCCCTACACTGAAGCTTTCTTT
TRBV18,.,TRBJ1-5,.,CASSPGGGMTSQPQHF,TGTGCCAGCTCACCAGGTGGAGGGATGACAAGTCAGCCCCAGCATTTT
TRBV3-1/TRBV3-2,.,TRBJ2-7,.,CASSQRGLTTYEQYF,TGTGCCAGCAGCCAACGGGGACTCACAACCTACGAGCAGTACTTC
TRBV7-6,.,TRBJ2-1,.,CASTRWGRPAGTYNEQFF,TGTGCCAGCACCCGGTGGGGGCGGCCCGCCGGAACCTACAATGAGCAGTTCTTC
TRBV19,.,TRBJ1-1,few,CASRAGVLSNTEAFF,TGTGCCAGTAGGGCAGGGGTGTTATCGAACACTGAAGCTTTCTTT
TRBV7-2,TRBD2,TRBJ2-1,once,CASSLEGSGLAGAREKFF,TGTGCCAGCAGCTTAGAAGGTTCCGGACTAGCGGGGGCCAGGGAGAAGTTCTTC
TRBV3-1/TRBV3-2,TRBD1,TRBJ1-1,.,CASSQSTWDRGLYTEAFF,TGTGCCAGCAGCCAGTCGACATGGGACAGGGGGTTGTACACTGAAGCTTTCTTT
TRBV19,TRBD2,TRBJ2-1,.,CASSMEAGGLYEQFF,TGTGCCAGTAGTATGGAAGCGGGGGGGCTTTATGAGCAGTTCTTC
TRBV9,TRBD1,TRBJ2-2,.,CASSAQGANTGELFF,TGTGCCAGCAGCGCACAGGGGGCGAACACCGGGGAGCTGTTTTTT
TRBV19,.,TRBJ1-2,.,CASDPRGGLNYGYTF,TGTGCCAGTGACCCCCGGGGGGGACTCAACTATGGCTACACCTTC
TRBV6-2/TRBV6-3,.,TRBJ1-1,.,CASSSGAHTEAFF,TGTGCCAGCAGTTCAGGGGCTCACACTGAAGCTTTCTTT
TRBV19,.,TRBJ2-6,.,CASRRQAYGANVLTF,TGTGCCAGTAGGAGACAGGCTTATGGGGCCAACGTCCTGACTTTC
TRBV6-6,.,TRBJ1-2,.,CATPDKTNYGYTF,TGTGCCACCCCCGACAAAACTAACTATGGCTACACCTTC
TRBV7-2,.,TRBJ1-6,.,CASSLIRDSPLHF,TGTGCCAGCAGCTTAATCAGGGATTCACCCCTCCACTTT
TRBV2,.,TRBJ1-5,once,CASSKEAGSNQPQHF,TGTGCCAGCAGTAAGGAGGCAGGATCCAATCAGCCCCAGCATTTT
TRBV3-1/TRBV3-2,TRBD1,TRBJ1-2,.,CASSQGTGWGGYTF,TGTGCCAGCAGCCAAGGGACAGGGTGGGGTGGCTACACCTTC
TRBV6-5,.,TRBJ2-1,.,CASSSTYNEQFF,TGTGCCAGCAGTTCTACCTACAATGAGCAGTTCTTC
TRBV19,.,TRBJ2-7,.,CASSRGLTGSYEQYF,TGTGCCAGTAGTAGGGGTCTAACAGGGTCCTACGAGCAGTACTTC
TRBV4-1,.,TRBJ2-7,.,CASSQEGQSSYEQYF,TGCGCCAGCAGCCAGGAAGGACAGAGCTCCTACGAGCAGTACTTC
TRBV12-5,.,TRBJ1-1,.,CASGLIGGLDTEAFF,TGTGCTAGTGGTTTGATTGGCGGATTAGACACTGAAGCTTTCTTT
TRBV7-2,TRBD1,TRBJ2-3,.,CASSLARRDRGLSDTPDTQYF,TGTGCCAGCAGCTTAGCTCGGAGGGACAGGGGGCTCAGCGATACCCCAGATACGCAGTATTTT
TRBV28,TRBD1,TRBJ2-7,.,CASRGGQAVYEQYF,TGTGCCAGCAGGGGGGGACAGGCCGTCTACGAGCAGTACTTC
TRBV3-1/TRBV3-2,.,TRBJ2-1,.,CASSQAQFYNEQFF,TGTGCCAGCAGCCAAGCCCAGTTCTACAATGAGCAGTTCTTC
TRBV21-1,.,TRBJ2-1,once,CASSTPGTTPPNEQFF,TGTGCCAGCAGCACCCCCGGGACTACCCCGCCCAATGAGCAGTTCTTC
TRBV7-3,.,TRBJ2-3,.,CASSRTPAIDTQYF,TGTGCCAGCAGCCGGACTCCCGCGATAGATACGCAGTATTTT
TRBV6-2/TRBV6-3,TRBD1,TRBJ1-5,once,CASSPTGYQPQHF,TGTGCCAGCAGTCCGACAGGGTATCAGCCCCAGCATTTT
TRBV7-3,TRBD2,TRBJ2-4,.,CASSRTSGGPVMLAKNIQYF,TGTGCCAGCAGCCGGACTAGCGGGGGGCCTGTGATGCTAGCCAAAAACATTCAGTACTTC
TRBV5-1,.,TRBJ1-1,.,CASSLLQPNTEAFF,TGCGCCAGCAGCTTATTACAGCCGAACACTGAAGCTTTCTTT
TRBV4-2,TRBD2,TRBJ2-7,.,CASSQDVASGYEQYF,TGTGCCAGCAGCCAAGATGTAGCTAGCGGATACGAGCAGTACTTC
TRBV29-1,.,TRBJ2-1,.,CSIGTSSYNEQFF,TGCAGCATCGGGACTTCCTCCTACAATGAGCAGTTCTTC
TRBV5-4,TRBD2,TRBJ2-7,.,CASSLGASGVYEQYF,TGTGCCAGCAGCTTGGGGGCTAGCGGAGTCTACGAGCAGTACTTC
TRBV19,.,TRBJ1-1,few,CASSQGRENTEAFF,TGTGCCAGTAGCCAAGGACGGGAGAACACTGAAGCTTTCTTT
TRBV7-2,.,TRBJ2-7,.,CASSLVVGPTYEQYF,TGTGCCAGCAGCTTAGTTGTGGGCCCGACCTACGAGCAGTACTTC
TRBV7-3,TRBD1,TRBJ2-3,.,CASSPQGNTDTQYF,TGTGCCAGCAGCCCACAGGGGAACACAGATACGCAGTATTTT
TRBV6-1,TRBD1,TRBJ2-2,.,CASSGRTGMNTGELFF,TGTGCCAGCAGTGGAAGGACAGGGATGAACACCGGGGAGCTGTTTTTT
TRBV9,TRBD2,TRBJ2-1,once,CASSVTDGGSYNEQFF,TGTGCCAGCAGCGTGACGGACGGGGGGTCCTACAATGAGCAGTTCTTC
TRBV25-1,.,TRBJ1-6,few,CASSRQGGSPLHF,TGTGCCAGCAGTCGGCAGGGCGGCTCACCCCTCCACTTT
TRBV10-3,TRBD2,TRBJ2-1,.,CAISESPMASGGNEQFF,TGTGCCATCAGTGAGTCCCCTATGGCTAGCGGGGGAAATGAGCAGTTCTTC